This TCR beta chain was documented in a study of T cell repertoires in cytomegalovirus infection (dated by TCRdb to between 2018 and 2021). General notes on the study: Peptide stimulations targeted recently identified HLA-C-restricted CMV epitopes, whose presentation resists viral immunomodulation, together with well-studied HLA-B-restricted epitopes. The HLA type of each donor mattered for the analysis, because public TCR beta signatures pointed to carriage of CMV infection along with the matching HLA type.

There are a few counts of this clonotype. It has no known antigen specificity. Base qualities are not at hand, and no much larger clone is one base apart. The germline V gene supplies CDR1 SGHVS and CDR2 FNYEAQ. There are 16 amino acids in the CDR3, from cysteine to phenylalanine inclusive. Only the CDR3 part of the read is kept: 48 bases, read in frame from the first base. V is trimmed back by 8 bases and J by 3 bases, and the junction contains 12 bases that no gene match accounts for. Study-wide conclusions, independent of this receptor: Carriers of CMV infection plus the relevant HLA type were discriminated by the cumulative frequency of public TCR beta family members in the study cohort and in an independent approximately 360-donor cohort. The ex vivo response was dominated by HLA-C-restricted CMV-specific TCR beta clonotypes, which also provided the single most frequent clonotype in two of eight donors.

TCRdb lists the instrument as Illumina HiSeq 1500. In TCRdb, the public reads were trimmed at Q25 with fastp and aligned with MiXCR, with productive beta chains retained. Each entry merges the rows of one CDR3 protein and shows their most common DNA and genes. The sample profile shows roughly 150,000 distinct CDR3 sequences; around 32% of them were found once. Roughly half of the sample belongs to the ten largest clones. The sample's treatment or condition, from its label and the paper: in vitro stimulation with specific CMV peptide epitopes to enrich CMV-specific T cells. The rearrangement combines TRBV7-6 with TRBJ1-2; 10 bases in the junction line up with TRBD1. The source is a human donor in good health (CMV status not recorded). Some clones in this sample may be carry-over from other donors' samples. This specimen consisted of CD8+ T cells from cultured PBMCs, obtained from culture after CMV antigen stimulation. CDR3 reads: CASVSPGQGKDYGYTF. The DNA sequence is TGTGCCAGCGTGTCCCCGGGACAGGGGAAGGACTATGGCTACACCTTC.